The 9 T cell receptor beta chains given below trace back to one sample, sequenced in a study of CD8 T cells in ankylosing spondylitis. TCRdb reprocessed the 5' RACE reads with MiXCR, giving one entry per CDR3 protein. The table includes over 100,000 distinct CDR3 sequences, 6% to 8.5% detected once. Sequencing was performed on blood, either unsorted or a sorted T cell fraction (not recorded which). These receptors originate from a male donor with ankylosing spondylitis or in good health (not recorded which).

The chain employs TRBV27 and TRBJ2-1; possibly TRBD1 for D (5 bases). V lost 8 bases, J lost 4 bases, and 9 bases lay in between. The CDR3 runs to 12 residues. Germline V gives CDR1 MNHEY, CDR2 SMNVEV (reference sequence). In DNA form, the CDR3 reads TGTGCCAGCTCAACAGGATACAATGAGCAGTTCTTC. Its protein product is CASSTGYNEQFF.

This clonotype was counted many times. V and J are TRBV9 and TRBJ2-3, with TRBD1 matching over 9 bases. The CDR3 is made up of 15 amino acids. J was trimmed by 3 bases and V by 3 bases; bases with no gene match: 5. Per the germline V gene, CDR1 is SGDLS and CDR2 is YYNGEE. The CDR3 spells CASSAGDRVTDTQYF. DNA of the CDR3: TGTGCCAGCAGCGCTGGGGACAGGGTGACAGATACGCAGTATTTT.

This clonotype was counted at least ten times. CDR3 sequence: CASSLLTEQETQYF. DNA of the CDR3: TGTGCCAGCAGTTTACTCACCGAACAAGAGACCCAGTACTTC. The chain employs TRBV28 and TRBJ2-5; D is unresolved. From germline, CDR1 is MDHEN and CDR2 SYDVKM. The CDR3 extends over 14 amino acids. V shed 2 bases and J shed 2 bases, with 9 bases lying between them.

This clonotype was observed at least ten times. The gene calls are TRBV14 and TRBJ2-7, with TRBD1 matching 10 bases. V trimming: 4 bases; J trimming: 4 bases; junction bases outside the gene matches: 4. The CDR3 has 14 residues. Germline CDR1 SGHDN, CDR2 FVKESK. The DNA of the CDR3 is TGTGCCAGCAGCCCAAGGACAGGGGGGTACGAGCAGTACTTC. It translates to CASSPRTGGYEQYF. Full variable domain (missing parts from reference TRBV14 and TRBJ2-7): EAGVTQFPSHSVIEKGQTVTLRCDPISGHDNLYWYRRVMGKEIKFLLHFVKESKQDESGMPNNRFLAERTGGTYSTLKVQPAELEDSGVYFCASSPRTGGYEQYFGPGTRLTVT.

This clonotype was picked up a small number of times. The genes are TRBV7-9 and TRBJ2-3, with a tentative D call TRBD1 (5 bases). Germline V CDR1 and CDR2: SEHNR, FQNEAQ (reference sequence). The germline V and J ends were trimmed by 1 base and 6 bases, with 14 bases remaining between them. The CDR3 totals 15 residues. The CDR3 nucleotides are TGTGCCAGCAGCTTAGAGGCAGCCTCAGGGGATACGCAGTATTTT. Translated, it gives CASSLEAASGDTQYF.

This clonotype was detected many times. V is TRBV20-1 and J is TRBJ2-3; 11 bases line up with TRBD2. This CDR3 has 15 amino acids. Germline values: CDR1 DFQATT, CDR2 SNEGSKA (reference sequence). The V gene end was trimmed by 2 bases and the J gene end by 1 base; junction bases not matched to a gene: 2. CDR3 DNA: TGCAGTGCTAGACCGGGACTAGCGGGCACAGATACGCAGTATTTT. Amino acid sequence: CSARPGLAGTDTQYF.

In its sample, this clonotype was seen many times. V usage is TRBV5-1 and J usage is TRBJ1-4; 9 nucleotides match TRBD1. V trimming: 4 bases; J trimming: 8 bases; junction bases outside the gene matches: 9. The CDR3 is made up of 15 amino acids. CDR1 and CDR2 from the germline V gene are SGHRS and YFSETQ. The DNA for the CDR3 is TGCGCCAGCAGCCTACAGACAGGGGGTAACGAAAAACTGTTTTTT. It codes for CASSLQTGGNEKLFF.

In its sample, this clonotype was seen many times. The V and J genes are TRBV28 and TRBJ2-1; the match to TRBD2 covers 9 bases. J gave up 5 bases and V 1 base, and 3 bases lay outside the gene matches. The CDR3 consists of 15 residues. The germline CDR1 and CDR2 sequences are MDHEN and SYDVKM. The CDR3 sequence is CASSLSSGVNNEQFF. CDR3 DNA: TGTGCCAGCAGTTTATCTAGCGGGGTAAACAATGAGCAGTTCTTC.

CDR3 DNA: TGTGCCAGCAGCTTAGACGGACTAGCGGGGGTTCGTGAGCAGTTCTTC. Protein: CASSLDGLAGVREQFF. The chain has TRBV11-2 and TRBJ2-1, with 13 positions matching TRBD2. Germline V gene lookup returns CDR1 SGHAT and CDR2 FQNNGV. V shed 0 bases, J shed 9 bases, and the junction held 5 bases outside the gene matches. The CDR3 is made up of 16 amino acids.